These 20 T cell receptor beta chains were sequenced from one sample in a study of lung T cells in sarcoidosis with Löfgren's syndrome. Each CDR3 protein gets one entry after TCRdb re-called the reads with MiXCR. The sample holds tens of thousands of distinct CDR3 sequences, roughly 20% seen once. The sequencing input was CD4+ T cells from PBMCs. The receptor source for this set is a human donor with sarcoidosis (Löfgren's syndrome or another form), or a control subject (not recorded which).

As for this clonotype: A much larger clone differs from this one at a single base, so this may be a read error. The chain uses TRBV7-2 and TRBJ1-3; D not resolved. This CDR3 has 14 residues. Trimming removed 5 bases from V and 3 bases from J, with 11 bases in between. The germline gives CDR1 SGHTA, CDR2 FQGNSA. The CDR3 loop is CASSVSALGNTIYF. The CDR3 DNA is TGTGCCAGCAGCGTCAGCGCGCTTGGAAACACCATATATTTT.

At least ten counts were recorded for this clonotype. The chain employs TRBV6-1 and TRBJ2-3; D not certain. This CDR3 is 15 amino acids long. V was clipped by 5 bases and J by 5 bases, with 17 bases between them. The germline gives CDR1 MNHNS, CDR2 SASEGT. CDR3 coding DNA: TGTGCCAGCAGTACGACCCCTGTCTGGGGAGATACGCAGTATTTT. This codes for CASSTTPVWGDTQYF.

Comment on this clonotype: A much larger clonotype is one base distant, so this may be a read error. The rearrangement links TRBV6-2 or TRBV6-3 to TRBJ1-2; D not resolved. The CDR3 totals 11 residues. Germline CDR1 is MNHEY and CDR2 is SVGEGT. CDR3 DNA sequence: TGTGCCAGCAGTGACCTTTATGGCTGCACCTTC. Translating it yields CASSDLYGCTF.

The sample holds one count of this clonotype. A much bigger clone sits one base away, suggesting this may be a read error. The rearrangement links TRBV2 to TRBJ1-3; D not resolved. The germline gives CDR1 SNHLY, CDR2 FYNNEI. V lost 6 bases to trimming and J lost 2 bases, with 11 bases between them. This CDR3 is 14 amino acids long. CDR3 in amino acids: CASSLGQAGNTIYF. The CDR3 bases are TGTGCCAGCAGCTTGGGCCAGGCTGGAAACACCATATATTTT.

This clonotype was seen ten or more times. The chain couples TRBV10-3 to TRBJ1-6; 10 nucleotides line up with TRBD1. Germline V gene lookup returns CDR1 ENHRY and CDR2 SYGVKD. The CDR3 runs to 15 residues. J lost 10 bases, V lost 5 bases, and 8 bases had no gene match. The CDR3 DNA sequence: TGTGCCATCAGTTCTGCCGGGACAGGGGACTCACCCCTCCACTTT. Translated: CAISSAGTGDSPLHF.

This clonotype appeared many times. The chain is built from TRBV28 and TRBJ2-7, with TRBD1 as a possible D gene (5 bases). Germline assignment: CDR1 MDHEN and CDR2 SYDVKM. The CDR3 runs to 14 residues. V lost 3 bases and J 2 bases, leaving 11 bases between the germline ends. The CDR3: CASSFPRAPYEQYF. DNA of the CDR3: TGTGCCAGCAGTTTCCCCAGGGCCCCCTACGAGCAGTACTTC.

This sequence joins TRBV19 and TRBJ2-6; no reliable D call. V was cut by 4 bases and J by 2 bases, with 3 bases left in between. Germline-derived CDR1 and CDR2 are LNHDA and SQIVND (reference sequence). The length of the CDR3 is 13 residues. CDR3 region: CASSKAGANVLTF. CDR3 nucleotide sequence: TGTGCCAGTAGTAAAGCTGGGGCCAACGTCCTGACTTTC.

J is TRBJ1-5 and V is TRBV2; no clear D gene. Trimming left V 3 bases short and J 7 bases short, with 13 bases between. Germline lookup yields CDR1 SNHLY and CDR2 FYNNEI. The CDR3 loop spans 14 amino acids. CDR3 coding DNA: TGTGCCAGCAGTGACGGCAGCTTCGGACAGCCCCAGCATTTT. The encoded protein is CASSDGSFGQPQHF.

The rearrangement joins TRBV5-4 to TRBJ1-1, with D tentatively TRBD1 (6 bases). The V gene lost 4 bases and the J gene lost 5 bases, with 12 bases spanning the gap. This CDR3 has 13 amino acids. The germline CDR1 and CDR2 sequences are SGHNT and YYREEE (reference sequence). The CDR3: CASSQRGRTEAFF. The CDR3 region has the DNA TGTGCCAGCAGCCAGCGGGGGCGGACTGAAGCTTTCTTT. Drawing the rest from reference TRBV5-4 and TRBJ1-1, the complete variable domain is ETGVTQSPTHLIKTRGQQVTLRCSSQSGHNTVSWYQQALGQGPQFIFQYYREEENGRGNFPPRFSGLQFPNYSSELNVNALELDDSALYLCASSQRGRTEAFFGQGTRLTVV.

For this clonotype: With a much larger clone just one base away, this may be a read error. V and J are TRBV7-9 and TRBJ1-1; TRBD1 matches at 7 bases. Losses at the gene ends were 7 bases for V and 1 base for J; bases not matched to a gene: 6. Per the germline V gene, CDR1 is SEHNR and CDR2 is FQNEAQ (reference sequence). The CDR3 is 14 residues long. CDR3 DNA: TGTGCCAGCAACGCGGGACAGACGAACACTGAAGCTTTCTTT. Protein product: CASNAGQTNTEAFF. Full variable domain (outside the CDR3, taken from reference TRBV7-9 and TRBJ1-1): DTGVSQNPRHKITKRGQNVTFRCDPISEHNRLYWYRQTLGQGPEFLTYFQNEAQLEKSRLLSDRFSAERPKGSFSTLEIQRTEQGDSAMYLCASNAGQTNTEAFFGQGTRLTVV.

In nucleotides, the CDR3 is TGTGCCAGCAGCTTAGGCGGGAGGGCTTCCTACAATGAGCAGTTCTTC. This gives the protein CASSLGGRASYNEQFF. The chain employs TRBV11-2 and TRBJ2-1; 9 nucleotides line up with TRBD2. This CDR3 is 16 amino acids long. J gave up 1 base and V 1 base, and 2 bases lay outside the gene matches. Per the germline V gene, CDR1 is SGHAT and CDR2 is FQNNGV.

The genes are TRBV9 and TRBJ1-1; 7 bases line up with TRBD1. Germline loops: CDR1 SGDLS, CDR2 YYNGEE. Trimming took 0 bases from V and 7 from J; bases not matched to a gene: 6. This CDR3 is built from 14 residues. The CDR3 bases are TGTGCCAGCAGCGTAGCACACAGGGGTAATGAAGCTTTCTTT. This gives the protein CASSVAHRGNEAFF.

Regarding this clonotype: This clone may be a read error of a much larger clone one base away. The chain joins TRBV20-1 to TRBJ2-1; D not resolved. This CDR3 comprises 13 residues. The germline V gene has CDR1 DFQATT and CDR2 SNEGSKA (reference sequence). Trimming removed 4 bases from V and 5 bases from J, with 12 bases in between. The CDR3 DNA follows: TGCAGTGCTACCGACATATTTCACAATGAGCAGTTCTTC. Amino acid sequence: CSATDIFHNEQFF.

This clonotype was recorded many times. V usage is TRBV6-1 and J usage is TRBJ1-1, with 7 bases fitting TRBD1. The V gene's germline CDR1 is MNHNS and CDR2 SASEGT. The CDR3 is made up of 14 amino acids. The V gene end was trimmed by 6 bases and the J gene end by 4 bases; junction bases not matched to a gene: 8. The CDR3 region is CASRYGTAVTEAFF. CDR3 bases: TGTGCCAGCAGGTACGGGACAGCGGTCACTGAAGCTTTCTTT.

This clonotype was recorded at least ten times. This chain joins TRBV5-1 and TRBJ2-1; D is ambiguous. V was clipped by 4 bases and J by 6 bases, with 11 bases between them. The CDR3 totals 13 residues. Germline V gene lookup returns CDR1 SGHRS and CDR2 YFSETQ. For the CDR3, the DNA is TGCGCCAGCAGCCTTACAAGGGTCAATGAGCAGTTCTTC. Translation: CASSLTRVNEQFF.

This clonotype was detected only a few times. The chain has TRBV20-1 and TRBJ2-1; D is possibly TRBD1 (5 bases). This CDR3 has 12 residues. Germline CDR1 DFQATT, CDR2 SNEGSKA (reference sequence). Trimming took 6 bases from V and 7 from J, leaving 13 bases between them. The CDR3 nucleotides read TGCAGTGCCCTCCGGACATGGAATGAGCAGTTCTTC. Translation gives CSALRTWNEQFF.

The J gene is TRBJ1-5, the V gene TRBV2; D is possibly TRBD1 (6 bases). Germline V gene lookup returns CDR1 SNHLY and CDR2 FYNNEI. The CDR3 is 15 amino acids. Trimming took off 6 bases at V and 6 bases at J, with 18 bases between the two ends. The CDR3 DNA sequence: TGTGCCAGCAGGGGGATTACAGGGAACAGTCAGCCCCAGCATTTT. Translated, it gives CASRGITGNSQPQHF.

With regard to this clonotype: This sequence may be a read error, since a much larger clone differs from it by one base. V gene TRBV20-1 combines with J gene TRBJ2-5; D is uncertain. From germline, CDR1 is DFQATT and CDR2 SNEGSKA (reference sequence). The CDR3 extends over 13 amino acids. Trimming removed 5 bases from V and 2 bases from J, with 12 bases in between. The CDR3 region has the DNA TGCAGTGCTGGGTTGGGGTCACAAGAGACCCAGTACTTC. Its protein product is CSAGLGSQETQYF.

A remark on this clonotype: Germline is not matched at one junction end, which may reflect a read error. The rearrangement links TRBV20-1 to TRBJ2-7; D ambiguous. The CDR3 is 14 amino acids. The germline gives CDR1 DFQATT, CDR2 SNEGSKA (reference sequence). CDR3 region: CSVVESARSCEQYF. The CDR3 DNA reads as TGCAGTGTCGTGGAGAGCGCTCGATCCTGCGAGCAGTACTTC.

Worth noting for this clonotype: Given a much more abundant clone one base away, this may be a read error. The chain combines TRBV28 with TRBJ1-4, with unresolved D. In germline, CDR1 is MDHEN, CDR2 SYDVKM. The CDR3 totals 12 residues. The DNA for the CDR3 is TGTGCCAGCAGTTTCCGAGATGAAATACTGTTTTTT. Translating gives CASSFRDEILFF.